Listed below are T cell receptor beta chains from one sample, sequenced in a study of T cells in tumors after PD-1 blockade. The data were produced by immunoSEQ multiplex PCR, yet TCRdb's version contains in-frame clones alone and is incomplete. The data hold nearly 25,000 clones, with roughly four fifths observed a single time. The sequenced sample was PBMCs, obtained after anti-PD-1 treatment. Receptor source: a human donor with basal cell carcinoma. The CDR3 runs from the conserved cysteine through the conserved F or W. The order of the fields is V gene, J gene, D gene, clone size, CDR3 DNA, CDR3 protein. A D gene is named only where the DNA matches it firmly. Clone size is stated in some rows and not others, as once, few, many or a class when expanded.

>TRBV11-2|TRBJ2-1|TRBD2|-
TGTGCCAGCAGCTTAGGCCGGAAACTAGCGGGGGGGACCTACAATGAGCAGTTCTTC
CASSLGRKLAGGTYNEQFF
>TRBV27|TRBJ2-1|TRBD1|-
TGTGCCAGCAGCCGGGACAGTAGTCCCTACAATGAGCAGTTCTTC
CASSRDSSPYNEQFF
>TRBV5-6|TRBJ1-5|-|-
TGTGCCAGCAGCTTCCGGGACCTACATTTGTGGCCCCAGCATTTT
CASSFRDLHLWPQHF
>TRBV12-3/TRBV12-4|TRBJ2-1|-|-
TGTGCCAGCAGTTTGCGGCAGGGTGAGCAGTTCTTC
CASSLRQGEQFF
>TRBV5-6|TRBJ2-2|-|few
TGTGCCAGCAGCTTGGCGTGGAGAACCGGGGAGCTGTTTTTT
CASSLAWRTGELFF
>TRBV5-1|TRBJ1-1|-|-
TGCGCCAGCAGCACCGAAGGGGGAATCTTTAACACTGAAGCTTTCTTT
CASSTEGGIFNTEAFF
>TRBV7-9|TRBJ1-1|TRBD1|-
TGTGCCAGCAGCTCAGGGGGAAGGAACACTGAAGCTTTCTTT
CASSSGGRNTEAFF
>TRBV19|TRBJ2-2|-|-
TGTGCCAGTAGTCCGCCGGTGGCCGGGGAGCTGTTTTTT
CASSPPVAGELFF
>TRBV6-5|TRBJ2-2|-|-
TGTGCCAGCACTGGGCGAACACGAGACACCGGGGAGCTGTTTTTT
CASTGRTRDTGELFF
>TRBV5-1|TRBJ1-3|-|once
TGCGCCAGCAGCTTGGCCAGACCTGGAAACACCATATATTTT
CASSLARPGNTIYF
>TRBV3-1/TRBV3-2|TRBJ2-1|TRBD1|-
TGTGCCAGCCGGGACAGGGTTATCAATGAGCAGTTCTTC
CASRDRVINEQFF
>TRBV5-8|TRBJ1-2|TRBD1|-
TGTGCCAGCAGCTTAGGACAGGGGAACTATGGCTACACCTTC
CASSLGQGNYGYTF
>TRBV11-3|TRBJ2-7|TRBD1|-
TGTGCCAGCAGCTTACCTTCCGGGACAGGGCCCGAGCAGTACTTC
CASSLPSGTGPEQYF
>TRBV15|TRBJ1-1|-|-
TGTGCCACCAGCAGACGAAACACTGAAGCTTTCTTT
CATSRRNTEAFF